This passage covers 16 T cell receptor beta chains from one sample sequenced in a study of blood T cells in healthy people across ages. It was with a sample-barcoded 5' primer and a J-beta primer mix that a second PCR of roughly 7 to 12 cycles was run. TCRdb ran MiXCR on the 5' RACE reads and lists one entry per CDR3 protein. The table includes around 520,000 distinct CDR3 sequences, about 27% detected once. The same data also contributed to another study, on T cells of mothers and their children.

Sequencing was done on a sample of blood. These TCRs come from a boy aged 2 to 10 in good health.

This clonotype was seen a few times. The CDR3 sequence is CASSPHVGSFMNTEAFF. Here the CDR3 DNA reads TGTGCCAGCAGCCCACACGTGGGATCTTTTATGAACACTGAAGCTTTCTTT. The chain uses TRBV7-9 and TRBJ1-1; D gene unclear. Germline lookup yields CDR1 SEHNR and CDR2 FQNEAQ (reference sequence). Trimming pared 5 bases from V and 0 bases from J, leaving 19 bases between. This CDR3 region has 17 residues.

This clonotype was counted only a few times. This chain connects TRBV14 to TRBJ2-1; D could derive from TRBD1 or TRBD2 (5 bases each). The DNA end favors TRBJ2-5, so the J call may be wrong. The length of the CDR3 is 11 residues. Germline V gene data show CDR1 as SGHDN and CDR2 as FVKESK. The CDR3 protein is CASSQRGSQYF. The CDR3 nucleotides are TGTGCCAGCAGCCAGAGGGGATCCCAGTACTTC.

The chain has TRBV27 and TRBJ2-5; 8 bases match TRBD2. TRBJ2-7 explains the end of the DNA better; the J call may be wrong. The CDR3 extends over 15 amino acids. CDR1 and CDR2 (germline): MNHEY, SMNVEV (reference sequence). CDR3 bases: TGTGCCAGCAGTCTAAGCGGGAGTTTATCCTACGAGCAGTACTTC. It translates to CASSLSGSLSYEQYF.

The chain combines TRBV6-1 with TRBJ2-5; 8 bases agree with TRBD2. Germline values: CDR1 MNHNS, CDR2 SASEGT. The CDR3 consists of 15 residues. Germline trimming cut 3 bases from V and 3 bases from J; bases unmatched to any gene: 6. CDR3 residues: CASSEAGTREETQYF. The CDR3 DNA reads as TGTGCCAGCAGTGAGGCTGGGACTAGAGAAGAGACCCAGTACTTC.

The gene calls are TRBV13 and TRBJ2-3; D gene unclear. Germline loops: CDR1 PRHDT, CDR2 FYEKMQ (reference sequence). V dropped 5 bases and J dropped 2 bases, with 20 bases sitting between them. The CDR3 loop spans 17 amino acids. CDR3 amino acids: CASSPPTRRLLTDTQYF. The CDR3 nucleotides read TGTGCCAGCAGCCCCCCAACGAGGAGACTCCTCACAGATACGCAGTATTTT.

The chain uses TRBV12-3 or TRBV12-4 and TRBJ1-1, with unresolved D. V lost 0 bases and J lost 11, with 7 bases in between. The CDR3 covers 11 residues. The CDR3 loop is CASSLAGSAFF. The CDR3 DNA reads as TGTGCCAGCAGTTTAGCCGGCTCCGCTTTCTTT.

This clonotype showed up just once. The chain joins TRBV25-1 to TRBJ2-5, with a tentative D call TRBD2 (6 bases). Trimming shortened V by 8 bases and J by 2 bases, and 15 bases separated the two germline ends. This CDR3 is 14 amino acids long. CDR1 MGHDK and CDR2 SYGVNS come from the germline V gene. The CDR3 region has the DNA TGTGCCAGCCGAGCGTGGGGGGTTCAAGAGACCCAGTACTTC. It encodes CASRAWGVQETQYF.

This clonotype has only one observation. J is TRBJ2-5 and V is TRBV20-1, with 10 bases fitting TRBD2. CDR1 is DFQATT and CDR2 is SNEGSKA in the germline V gene (reference sequence). The CDR3 consists of 16 residues. After removal of 0 bases from V and 2 bases from J, the junction contained 6 bases not matched to a gene. The DNA of the CDR3 is TGCAGTGCTAGAGATTTAAGCGGGAGGGGACAAGAGACCCAGTACTTC. This sequence encodes CSARDLSGRGQETQYF.

The gene calls are TRBV5-1 and TRBJ2-3, with 9 bases fitting TRBD1. V was pared by 4 bases and J by 2 bases, with 5 bases of the junction left unmatched. The germline CDR1 and CDR2 sequences are SGHRS and YFSETQ. The CDR3 runs to 15 residues. CDR3 residues: CASSPRDRATDTQYF. The CDR3 DNA follows: TGCGCCAGCAGCCCTCGGGACAGGGCCACAGATACGCAGTATTTT.

This clonotype has more than one count but fewer than ten. The chain combines TRBV11-2 with TRBJ1-4; the D is unclear. Germline V CDR1 and CDR2: SGHAT, FQNNGV. The CDR3 loop spans 16 amino acids. V was clipped by 1 base and J by 0 bases, with 9 bases between them. CDR3: CASSLVGFATNEKLFF. The CDR3 nucleotides read TGTGCCAGCAGCTTAGTCGGATTTGCAACTAATGAAAAACTGTTTTTT.

This clonotype turned up a few times. The chain links TRBV24-1 to TRBJ2-1, with TRBD2 as a possible D gene (5 bases). Germline CDR1 and CDR2: KGHDR and SFDVKD. The CDR3 extends over 13 amino acids. Trimming pared 5 bases from V and 4 bases from J, leaving 8 bases between. The CDR3 protein is CATSGRDYNEQFF. As DNA, the CDR3 is TGTGCCACCAGTGGCCGGGATTACAATGAGCAGTTCTTC.

The chain recombines TRBV6-2 or TRBV6-3 with TRBJ1-4; D is ambiguous. The CDR3 is made up of 13 amino acids. V lost 4 bases and J lost 6, with 9 bases in between. CDR1 is MNHEY, CDR2 SVGEGT, per germline. CDR3 region: CASSFNTDEKLFF. CDR3 coding DNA: TGTGCCAGCAGTTTCAATACCGATGAAAAACTGTTTTTT.

V gene TRBV12-3 or TRBV12-4 combines with J gene TRBJ2-3; 8 bases agree with TRBD2. CDR3 length: 15 amino acids. V was clipped by 5 bases and J by 2 bases; unmatched bases: 6. CDR3 coding DNA: TGTGCCAGCAGTAAAGCGGGAGACCACACAGATACGCAGTATTTT. Protein product: CASSKAGDHTDTQYF.

This clonotype showed up just a few times. The rearrangement links TRBV5-1 to TRBJ2-7; tentatively, D is TRBD1 (6 bases). Looked up from germline, CDR1 is SGHRS and CDR2 is YFSETQ. V shed 1 base and J shed 3 bases, with 14 bases lying between them. The CDR3 extends over 15 amino acids. The DNA of the CDR3 is TGCGCCAGCAGCTTGTTTGGACAGCTCCACTACGAGCAGTACTTC. Its translation: CASSLFGQLHYEQYF.

This rearrangement joins TRBV5-1 to TRBJ1-1; 7 nucleotides align to TRBD1. Germline trimming cut 4 bases from V and 4 bases from J; bases unmatched to any gene: 10. The CDR3 runs to 15 residues. Germline V lookup: CDR1 SGHRS, CDR2 YFSETQ. The CDR3 sequence is CASSPPETGTTEAFF. CDR3 bases: TGCGCCAGCAGCCCTCCCGAGACAGGGACCACTGAAGCTTTCTTT.

The gene calls are TRBV4-1 and TRBJ2-5; D unclear. The CDR3 is made up of 14 amino acids. Germline V gene sequence: CDR1 MGHRA, CDR2 YSYEKL. With 2 bases removed from V and 1 base from J, the gap between germline ends came to 8 bases. The chain's CDR3 is CASSQHQGQETQYF. CDR3 DNA sequence: TGCGCCAGCAGCCAACATCAAGGCCAAGAGACCCAGTACTTC.